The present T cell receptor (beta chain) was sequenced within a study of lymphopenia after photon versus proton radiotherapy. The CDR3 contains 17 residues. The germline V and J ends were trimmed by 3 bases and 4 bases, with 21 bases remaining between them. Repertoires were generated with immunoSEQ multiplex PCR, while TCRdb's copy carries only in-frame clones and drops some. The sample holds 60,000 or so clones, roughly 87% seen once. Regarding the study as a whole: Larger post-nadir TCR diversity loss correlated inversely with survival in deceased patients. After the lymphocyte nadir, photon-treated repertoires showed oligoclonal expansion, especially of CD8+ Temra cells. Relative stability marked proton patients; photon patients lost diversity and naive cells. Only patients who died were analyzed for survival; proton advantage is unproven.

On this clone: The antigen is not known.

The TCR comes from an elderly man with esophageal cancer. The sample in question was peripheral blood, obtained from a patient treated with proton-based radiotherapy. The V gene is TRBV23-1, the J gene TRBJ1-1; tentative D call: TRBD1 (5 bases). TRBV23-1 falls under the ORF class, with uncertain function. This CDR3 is CASSHTLGHGWGTEAFF. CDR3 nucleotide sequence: TGCGCCAGCAGTCACACGCTCGGACACGGGTGGGGCACTGAAGCTTTCTTT.